These 6 T cell receptor beta chains share one sample of origin, sequenced in a study of cytomegalovirus exposure and HLA in healthy donors. The repertoire was sequenced with immunoSEQ multiplex PCR; TCRdb's copy has only in-frame clones and lacks some. Of about 160,000 clones in the sample, roughly 90% are singletons; the top ten hold 4.2%. The specimen sequenced was PBMCs. Receptor source: a man in his late teens or twenties in good health and CMV-seropositive.

This chain links TRBV6-6 with TRBJ1-2; 10 bases are shared with TRBD1. V lost 4 bases to trimming and J lost 1 base; unmatched junction nucleotides: 6. Per germline, CDR1 MNHNY and CDR2 SVGAGI (reference sequence). The CDR3 has 16 residues. The CDR3 coding sequence is TGTGCCAGCAGTTTGGGACAGGGGTACGATAACTATGGCTACACCTTC. Translation gives CASSLGQGYDNYGYTF.

V and J are TRBV28 and TRBJ1-2, with D possibly TRBD1 on 6 matching bases. V was cut by 5 bases and J by 5 bases, with 18 bases left in between. The CDR3 runs 15 residues. Germline V gene lookup returns CDR1 MDHEN and CDR2 SYDVKM. CDR3: CASSQQGSVLYGYTF. As DNA, the CDR3 is TGTGCCAGCAGTCAGCAGGGGTCGGTATTATATGGCTACACCTTC.

This chain links TRBV5-1 with TRBJ1-5; 8 nucleotides agree with TRBD1. This CDR3 region has 16 residues. V trimming: 5 bases; J trimming: 0 bases; junction bases outside the gene matches: 7. In germline, CDR1 is SGHRS, CDR2 YFSETQ. The CDR3 DNA reads TGCGCCAGCAGTCCTACAGGGGGTTATAGCAATCAGCCCCAGCATTTT. This encodes CASSPTGGYSNQPQHF.

In its sample, this clone was seen a few times. The chain recombines TRBV6-1 with TRBJ1-5, with 9 bases lining up with TRBD1. The CDR3 contains 14 residues. With 5 bases clipped from V and 4 bases from J, the junction kept 3 bases outside the gene matches. The germline gives CDR1 MNHNS, CDR2 SASEGT. DNA of the CDR3: TGTGCCAGCAGTTGGACAGGGGAAAATCAGCCCCAGCATTTT. Translating it yields CASSWTGENQPQHF.

The rearrangement uses TRBV4-1 and TRBJ2-3, with 7 bases aligning to TRBD2. The J segment lost 2 bases and the V segment lost 1 base, leaving 3 bases of the junction unmatched. CDR3 length: 15 amino acids. The germline CDR1 and CDR2 sequences are MGHRA and YSYEKL. The CDR3 loop reads CASSQATSPTDTQYF. The CDR3, as DNA: TGCGCCAGCAGCCAAGCGACTAGCCCCACAGATACGCAGTATTTT.

DNA for the CDR3: TGTGCCAGTAGTATAAACGGCAGGGTCCCCTCCTACGAGCAGTACTTC. This translates into CASSINGRVPSYEQYF. The genes are TRBV19 and TRBJ2-7, with D possibly matching TRBD1 (5 bases). CDR1 and CDR2 from the germline V gene are LNHDA and SQIVND (reference sequence). V was pared by 2 bases and J by 0 bases, with 14 bases between. The CDR3 length is 16 residues.